One sample yielded the 22 T cell receptor beta chains listed below, sequenced in a study of blood T cells in healthy people across ages. It was with a sample-barcoded 5' primer and a J-beta primer mix that a second PCR of roughly 7 to 12 cycles was run. TCRdb re-called the 5' RACE reads with MiXCR, one entry per CDR3 protein. The top ten clones hold approximately 3.6% of a sample with 600,000 or so distinct CDR3 sequences, roughly 21% of them seen once. Specimen: blood. These receptors came from a man between 65 and 85 years old in good health.

This clonotype was found a few times. This sequence joins TRBV14 and TRBJ2-5, with 8 positions matching TRBD2. The CDR3 extends over 14 amino acids. CDR1 is SGHDN and CDR2 is FVKESK in the germline V gene. V shed 5 bases, J shed 5 bases, and the junction held 7 bases outside the gene matches. CDR3 DNA: TGTGCCAGCAGCGAGACTAGCGTATTTGAGACCCAGTACTTC. This gives the protein CASSETSVFETQYF.

This clonotype was counted only a few times. This is likely a read error, given that the CDR3 carries no conserved phenylalanine or tryptophan at its end. The chain combines TRBV5-1 with TRBJ1-4, with 8 nucleotides matching TRBD1. V lost 4 bases and J lost 8; bases outside the gene matches: 7. The CDR3 is made up of 14 amino acids. Germline lookup yields CDR1 SGHRS and CDR2 YFSETQ. CDR3 amino acids: CASSPDRAREKLFL. CDR3 nucleotide sequence: TGCGCCAGCAGCCCGGACAGGGCGCGGGAAAAACTGTTTCTT.

The rearrangement uses TRBV18 and TRBJ2-5; D may be TRBD1 (5 bases). With the DNA end fitting TRBJ2-7 better, the J assignment may be wrong. The germline gives CDR1 KGHSH, CDR2 LQKENI. The CDR3 totals 14 residues. The DNA of the CDR3 is TGTGCCAGCTCACCAGCACAGGATTCCTACGAGCAGTACTTC. Translated: CASSPAQDSYEQYF.

This clonotype showed up many times. The V gene is TRBV29-1, the J gene TRBJ2-7; maybe TRBD2 (6 bases). CDR1 is SQVTM and CDR2 is ANQGSEA in the germline V gene. V dropped 1 base and J dropped 3 bases, with 16 bases sitting between them. The CDR3 sequence is 15 residues long. This CDR3 reads CSVEAPWGGSYEQYF. CDR3 bases: TGCAGCGTTGAAGCTCCTTGGGGAGGAAGCTACGAGCAGTACTTC.

The chain is built from TRBV11-2 and TRBJ2-1, with a possible D match to TRBD2 (6 bases). The CDR3 loop spans 17 amino acids. The V gene lost 0 bases and the J gene lost 1 base, with 13 bases spanning the gap. CDR1 SGHAT and CDR2 FQNNGV come from the germline V gene. CDR3 region: CASSLERVAVSYNEQFF. CDR3 coding DNA: TGTGCCAGCAGCTTAGAAAGGGTAGCGGTATCCTACAATGAGCAGTTCTTC. Full variable domain (rest looked up from reference TRBV11-2 and TRBJ2-1): EAGVAQSPRYKIIEKRQSVAFWCNPISGHATLYWYQQILGQGPKLLIQFQNNGVVDDSQLPKDRFSAERLKGVDSTLKIQPAKLEDSAVYLCASSLERVAVSYNEQFFGPGTRLTVL.

This clonotype was picked up a small number of times. The chain recombines TRBV10-3 with TRBJ2-5, with 11 bases aligning to TRBD2. Germline V gene data show CDR1 as ENHRY and CDR2 as SYGVKD. This CDR3 has 15 residues. Trimming took 4 bases from V and 2 from J; bases not matched to a gene: 3. CDR3 nucleotide sequence: TGTGCCATCAGTGGGGGACTAGCGGCACAAGAGACCCAGTACTTC. Its protein is CAISGGLAAQETQYF.

The V and J genes are TRBV4-1 and TRBJ2-2, with D possibly called TRBD1 or TRBD2 (5 bases each). Germline CDR1 is MGHRA and CDR2 is YSYEKL. Trimming took 2 bases from V and 10 from J, leaving 17 bases between them. The CDR3 length is 15 residues. CDR3 coding DNA: TGCGCCAGCAGCCAAAGGGGAGCAGGGAACGAGGAGCTGTTTTTT. Protein: CASSQRGAGNEELFF.

This clonotype was seen many times. J is TRBJ1-4 and V is TRBV20-1; D gene ambiguous. The CDR3 extends over 13 amino acids. The V and J ends lost 6 bases and 8 bases respectively, with 16 bases between them. From germline, CDR1 is DFQATT and CDR2 SNEGSKA (reference sequence). CDR3 amino acids: CSARTESREKLFF. In nucleotides, the CDR3 is TGCAGTGCCAGAACAGAATCGAGGGAAAAACTGTTTTTT.

The chain carries TRBV29-1 and TRBJ1-1, with D unresolved. This CDR3 is 13 amino acids long. Per germline, CDR1 SQVTM and CDR2 ANQGSEA. The V end lost 8 bases, the J end lost 5 bases, and 18 bases lay between the germline ends. CDR3 sequence (DNA): TGCAGCTGTAACGGAGCCGGAAGGACTGAAGCTTTCTTT. Its translation: CSCNGAGRTEAFF.

This clonotype was counted at least ten times. This sequence joins TRBV6-1 and TRBJ2-7, with no clear D. The length of the CDR3 is 12 residues. CDR1 is MNHNS and CDR2 is SASEGT in the germline V gene. The V end was cut by 1 base, the J end by 6 bases, with 7 bases between. For the CDR3, the DNA is TGTGCCAGCAGTGAAGTGCGCCTCGAGCAGTACTTC. Translation gives CASSEVRLEQYF.

This clonotype occurred many times. The chain uses TRBV6-1 and TRBJ1-1; D is ambiguous. CDR3 length: 16 amino acids. Germline loops: CDR1 MNHNS, CDR2 SASEGT. V was cut by 3 bases and J by 0 bases, with 14 bases left in between. DNA of the CDR3: TGTGCCAGCAGTGAGGGTTTTTGGGGATTGAACACTGAAGCTTTCTTT. Translated: CASSEGFWGLNTEAFF.

V is TRBV20-1 and J is TRBJ2-3; 10 bases agree with TRBD2. The CDR3 covers 16 residues. The V gene's germline CDR1 is DFQATT and CDR2 SNEGSKA (reference sequence). The CDR3: CSALEGTSDSTDTQYF. The CDR3 coding sequence is TGCAGCGCCCTAGAAGGGACTAGCGATAGCACAGATACGCAGTATTTT.

The sample holds a few counts of this clonotype. The V call is TRBV14, the J call TRBJ2-4; possible D gene TRBD2, 6 bases. The CDR3 is 15 amino acids. V was clipped by 0 bases and J by 11 bases, with 17 bases between them. CDR1 and CDR2 (germline): SGHDN, FVKESK. CDR3 in amino acids: CASSQDAQRARLQYF. DNA for the CDR3: TGTGCCAGCAGCCAAGATGCCCAGCGGGCCCGCCTTCAGTACTTC.

The chain recombines TRBV2 with TRBJ2-1, with TRBD2 matching 9 bases. The CDR3 runs to 18 residues. Germline CDR1 is SNHLY and CDR2 is FYNNEI. The junction had 13 bases not matched to a gene; V was cut back by 6 bases and J by 1 base. CDR3 bases: TGTGCCAGCAGAGGCCCCCAAAGCGGGAGGAGTTCCTACAATGAGCAGTTCTTC. Translating it yields CASRGPQSGRSSYNEQFF.

This clonotype was seen only a few times. This sequence joins TRBV24-1 and TRBJ2-5, with D perhaps matching TRBD2 (5 bases). Deletions cut 8 bases from V and 0 bases from J, with 15 bases between. Germline V CDR1 and CDR2: KGHDR, SFDVKD. This CDR3 spans 15 amino acids. CDR3 bases: TGTGCCACCATGGGGAGCGGCCAATACCAAGAGACCCAGTACTTC. Residues: CATMGSGQYQETQYF.

This clonotype was found many times. This chain uses TRBV29-1 with TRBJ2-5; 9 bases align to TRBD2. The CDR3 has 12 amino acids. Germline values: CDR1 SQVTM, CDR2 ANQGSEA. The trim removed 8 bases at V and 4 bases at J, leaving 5 bases unmatched. The CDR3 loop is CSTGTSRETQYF. As DNA, the CDR3 is TGCAGCACCGGGACTAGCAGAGAGACCCAGTACTTC.

This clonotype appeared a single time. The V and J genes are TRBV28 and TRBJ2-5, with 10 bases aligning to TRBD2. The J call is in doubt because the DNA end fits TRBJ2-7 better. Germline values: CDR1 MDHEN, CDR2 SYDVKM. The CDR3 loop spans 16 amino acids. The CDR3 DNA reads as TGTGCCAGCAGTTTACTAGCGGGAGCCTCCTACTACGAGCAGTACTTC. Protein product: CASSLLAGASYYEQYF.

This clonotype has at least ten counts. The chain joins TRBV5-1 to TRBJ2-1; TRBD2 agrees at 9 bases. The CDR3 totals 16 residues. Losses at the gene ends were 0 bases for V and 6 bases for J; bases not matched to a gene: 7. CDR1 and CDR2 from the germline V gene are SGHRS and YFSETQ. For the CDR3, the DNA is TGCGCCAGCAGCTTGGCGGTGGTAGCGGGAGTCAATGAGCAGTTCTTC. Protein product: CASSLAVVAGVNEQFF.

The rearrangement links TRBV30 to TRBJ2-3, with 12 bases identical to TRBD1. The CDR3 sequence is 17 residues long. Germline CDR1 reads GTSNPN; CDR2 reads SVGIG (reference sequence). After removal of 1 base from V and 6 bases from J, the junction contained 11 bases not matched to a gene. CDR3 nucleotide sequence: TGTGCCTGGAGTGGCCGGGACAGGGGGCTAAAATCGGATACGCAGTATTTT. Its protein product is CAWSGRDRGLKSDTQYF.

This clonotype was counted between two and nine times. This chain joins TRBV5-1 and TRBJ1-1; 8 nucleotides match TRBD1. V shed 3 bases, J shed 3 bases, and the junction held 7 bases outside the gene matches. The CDR3 covers 15 residues. The germline V gene encodes CDR1 SGHRS and CDR2 YFSETQ. The DNA for the CDR3 is TGCGCCAGCAGCTACGAAGGACAGGGCGACACTGAAGCTTTCTTT. As protein: CASSYEGQGDTEAFF.

This clonotype was recorded many times. This chain connects TRBV9 to TRBJ2-3; no clear D gene. CDR3 size: 11 residues. Trimming took 2 bases from V and 6 from J, leaving 4 bases between them. The germline V gene has CDR1 SGDLS and CDR2 YYNGEE. The CDR3 region is CASSVRDTQYF. DNA of the CDR3: TGTGCCAGCAGCGTCCGTGATACGCAGTATTTT.

J is TRBJ2-5 and V is TRBV7-3; the match to TRBD1 covers 11 bases. The CDR3 runs 17 residues. The trim removed 2 bases at V and 2 bases at J, leaving 7 bases unmatched. Germline V lookup: CDR1 SGHTA, CDR2 FQGTGA. The CDR3 DNA reads TGTGCCAGCAGCTTATCCCGGGACAGGGGGATTCAAGAGACCCAGTACTTC. This translates into CASSLSRDRGIQETQYF.